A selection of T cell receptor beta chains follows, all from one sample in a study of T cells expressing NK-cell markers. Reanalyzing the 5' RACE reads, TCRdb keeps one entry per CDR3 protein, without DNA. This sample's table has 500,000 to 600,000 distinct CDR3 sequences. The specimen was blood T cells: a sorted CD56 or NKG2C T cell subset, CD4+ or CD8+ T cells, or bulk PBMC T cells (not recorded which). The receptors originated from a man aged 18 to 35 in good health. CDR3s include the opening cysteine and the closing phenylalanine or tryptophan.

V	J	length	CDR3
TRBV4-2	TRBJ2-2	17	CASSQDRGQGANGELFF
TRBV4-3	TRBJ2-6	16	CASSQDELSGANVLTF
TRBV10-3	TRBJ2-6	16	CAISESRAQGANVLTF
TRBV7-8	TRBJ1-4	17	CASSLAFAGRTNEKLFF
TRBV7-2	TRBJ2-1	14	CASSPSQGVQGQFF
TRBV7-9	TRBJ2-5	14	CASSYRQGEETQYF
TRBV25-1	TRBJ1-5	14	CASRETGASSPQHF
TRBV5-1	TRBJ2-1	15	CASSSTLDFRNEQFF
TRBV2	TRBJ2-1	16	CASSEAGGRTGYEQFF
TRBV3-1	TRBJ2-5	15	CASSQVTTYQETQYF
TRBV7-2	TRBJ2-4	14	CASSLFGGKNIQYF
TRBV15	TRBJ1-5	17	CATSRERELTKNQPQHF
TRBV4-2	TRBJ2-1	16	CASSQDILAGGAEQFF
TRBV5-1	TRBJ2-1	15	CASSLSRSPYNEQFF
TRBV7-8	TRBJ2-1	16	CASSLVVPSLVNEQFF
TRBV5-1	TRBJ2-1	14	CASSSGGAVYEQFF
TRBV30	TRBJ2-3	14	CAWSVRRPPDTQYF
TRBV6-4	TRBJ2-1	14	CASKSGMVENEQFF
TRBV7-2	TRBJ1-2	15	CASSLEFGQNYGYTF
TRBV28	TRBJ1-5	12	CASGYRRQPQHF
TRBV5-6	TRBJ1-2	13	CASSSQPDYGYTF
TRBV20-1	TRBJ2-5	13	CSASSGLQETQYF
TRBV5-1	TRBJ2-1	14	CASTLSGAYNEQFF
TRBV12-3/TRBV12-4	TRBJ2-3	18	CASSDDSGAFSSTDTQYF
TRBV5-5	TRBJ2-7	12	CASSPQDDEQYF
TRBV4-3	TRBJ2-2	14	CASSPQGPSGELFF
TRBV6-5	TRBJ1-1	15	CASSYRGLGQDEAFF
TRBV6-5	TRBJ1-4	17	CASSYIGRAATNEKLFF
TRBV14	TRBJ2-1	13	CASSQTLRGEQFF
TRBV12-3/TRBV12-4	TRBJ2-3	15	CASSFVIDSTDTQYF
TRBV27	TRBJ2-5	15	CASSWTSGRRETQYF
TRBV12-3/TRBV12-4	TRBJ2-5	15	CASSLSVTGLETQYF
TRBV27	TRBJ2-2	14	CASSWGLANGELFF
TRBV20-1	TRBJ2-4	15	CSARGRATWENIQYF
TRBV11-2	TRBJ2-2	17	CASSLEMLGAGTGELFF
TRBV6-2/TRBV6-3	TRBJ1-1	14	CASSLGPTPTEAFF
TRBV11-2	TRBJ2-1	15	CASSPGPAPKNEQFF
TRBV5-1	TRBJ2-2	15	CASSLVWGRTGELFF
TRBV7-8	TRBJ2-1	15	CASSSAGKTRVEQFF
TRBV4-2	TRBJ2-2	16	CASSPRQGTWTGELFF
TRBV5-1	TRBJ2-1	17	CASSLTPVDGWYNEQFF
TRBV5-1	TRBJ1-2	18	CASSKRTGGEGLGHGYTF
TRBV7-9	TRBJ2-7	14	CASSLARRSHEQYF
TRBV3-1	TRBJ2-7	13	CASSSKRGSEQYF
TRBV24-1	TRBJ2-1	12	CATEGSSNEQFF